The entry that follows covers one T cell receptor beta chain sequence. In the study's own analysis: Counts of nucleated cells, estimated from reference gene primer amplification, were obtained. Here immunoSEQ multiplex PCR was the method, and the copy in TCRdb shows in-frame clones only, minus some. The V and J calls and the clone size are those of that table, but D and trimming were determined from the DNA. The table includes roughly 63,000 clones, roughly four fifths detected once. The data stem from a study of blood T cell repertoires in COVID-19. In the study overall: COVID-19 samples, acute and convalescent, were from the United States, Italy and Spain. Sources were T cells, B-cell-depleted T cells, or PBMCs; the material itself was cDNA or gDNA.

After removal of 0 bases from V and 5 bases from J, the junction contained 2 bases not matched to a gene. Per the germline V gene, CDR1 is LGHNA and CDR2 is YSLEER. The CDR3 is made up of 15 amino acids. The source is a woman of 80 years or more with acute or convalescent COVID-19. The chain combines TRBV4-3 with TRBJ2-3, with 10 positions matching TRBD2. The sample taken for sequencing was peripheral blood. The CDR3 DNA is TGCGCCAGCAGCCAAGATCGACTAGCGGGAGATACGCAGTATTTT. Translated, it gives CASSQDRLAGDTQYF.